This TCR beta chain originates from a study of a mutant IDH1 vaccine in newly diagnosed glioma. Study overall: Treated patients comprised approximately 60% males and approximately 38% females, mean age approximately 38 years. Earlier treatment was radiotherapy, temozolomide, or both, with most getting both.

Generated by immunoSEQ multiplex PCR, the TCRdb table keeps only in-frame clones and is missing some. The sample shows about 24,000 clones, approximately 91% of them seen only once. This CDR3 comprises 16 residues. The germline V gene has CDR1 MNHEY and CDR2 SMNVEV (reference sequence). V was pared by 1 base and J by 0 bases, with 10 bases between. For this clone: The target antigen is unknown.

Time point here: baseline, week 1 (first vaccination visit). The treatment is: pre-vaccination baseline after standard-of-care therapy. Donors had new WHO grade 3 or 4 IDH1-mutant, ATRX-lost astrocytomas. Findings and limits, study-wide: Overall, 93.3% of patients had vaccine-induced immune responses.

V and J are TRBV27 and TRBJ2-1, with D perhaps TRBD1 (5 bases). Sequenced material: PBMCs, taken from a glioma patient treated with radiotherapy, temozolomide or both. This receptor was obtained from a man aged 25 to 40 with glioma. The CDR3 DNA is TGTGCCAGCAGTTTATTATACAGGAGCTCCTACAATGAGCAGTTCTTC. As protein: CASSLLYRSSYNEQFF.